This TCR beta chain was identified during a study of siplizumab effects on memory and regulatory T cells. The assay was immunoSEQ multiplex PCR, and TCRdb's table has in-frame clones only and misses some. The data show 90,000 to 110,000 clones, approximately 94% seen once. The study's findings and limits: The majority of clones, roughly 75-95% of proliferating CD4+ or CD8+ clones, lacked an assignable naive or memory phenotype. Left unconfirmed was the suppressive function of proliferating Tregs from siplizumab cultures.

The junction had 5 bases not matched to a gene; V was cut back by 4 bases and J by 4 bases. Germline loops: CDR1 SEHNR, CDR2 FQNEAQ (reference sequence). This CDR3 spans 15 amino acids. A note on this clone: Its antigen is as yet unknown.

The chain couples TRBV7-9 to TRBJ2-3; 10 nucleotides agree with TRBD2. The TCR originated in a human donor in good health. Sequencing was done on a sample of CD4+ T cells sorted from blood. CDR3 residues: CASSSGLAVADTQYF. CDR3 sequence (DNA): TGTGCCAGCAGCTCCGGACTAGCGGTGGCAGATACGCAGTATTTT.